The source of this TCR beta chain is a study of vaccination effects on CD4 cells after COVID-19. Study observations and caveats: Late in the post-vaccination period, infection-induced and vaccine-induced clones underwent marked clonal contraction.

CDR1 is LNHDA, CDR2 SQIVND, per germline (reference sequence). The CDR3 totals 16 residues. Trimming at V came to 3 bases and at J to 4 bases, leaving 9 bases not matched to a gene. As for this clone: Its antigen is unknown.

Sequencing used immunoSEQ multiplex PCR; TCRdb keeps in-frame clones, though not all of them. The sample lists about 22,000 clones; more than 65% were seen once. Antigen-specific CD4+ T cells were expanded (with viral peptide pools) by the ViraFEST assay ahead of sequencing. Subsequent to 10 days of culture, CD4+ T cells were isolated. All participants had two doses of either the BNT162b2 or mRNA-1273 vaccine. Previously uninfected by SARS-CoV-2, the vaccine recipients also showed negative nucleocapsid antibodies. Half the medium was replaced with IL-2 medium on days 3 and 7. This TCR was sampled from a human donor who received a COVID-19 vaccine. Sequencing was performed on CD4+ T cells from PBMCs cultured with HCoV-NL63 spike peptides, taken after COVID-19 vaccination. J is TRBJ2-3 and V is TRBV19; 8 bases agree with TRBD2. The DNA of the CDR3 is TGTGCCAGTAGTATTATAGCGGGATCGGTGTCAGATACGCAGTATTTT. Protein sequence: CASSIIAGSVSDTQYF.